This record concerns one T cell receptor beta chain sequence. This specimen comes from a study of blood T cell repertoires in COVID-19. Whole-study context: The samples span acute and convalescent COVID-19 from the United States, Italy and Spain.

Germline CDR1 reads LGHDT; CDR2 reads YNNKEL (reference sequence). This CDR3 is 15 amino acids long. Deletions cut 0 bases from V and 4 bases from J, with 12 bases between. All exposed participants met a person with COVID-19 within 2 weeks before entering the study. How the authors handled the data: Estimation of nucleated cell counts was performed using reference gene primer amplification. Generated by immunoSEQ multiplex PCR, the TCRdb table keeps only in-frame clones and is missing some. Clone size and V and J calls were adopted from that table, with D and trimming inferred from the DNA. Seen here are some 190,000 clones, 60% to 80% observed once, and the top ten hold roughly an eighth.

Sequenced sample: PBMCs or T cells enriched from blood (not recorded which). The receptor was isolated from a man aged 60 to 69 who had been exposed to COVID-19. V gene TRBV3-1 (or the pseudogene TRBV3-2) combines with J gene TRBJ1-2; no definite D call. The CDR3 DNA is TGTGCCAGCAGCCAAGATGGACTTGTCCCCTATGGCTACACCTTC. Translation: CASSQDGLVPYGYTF.